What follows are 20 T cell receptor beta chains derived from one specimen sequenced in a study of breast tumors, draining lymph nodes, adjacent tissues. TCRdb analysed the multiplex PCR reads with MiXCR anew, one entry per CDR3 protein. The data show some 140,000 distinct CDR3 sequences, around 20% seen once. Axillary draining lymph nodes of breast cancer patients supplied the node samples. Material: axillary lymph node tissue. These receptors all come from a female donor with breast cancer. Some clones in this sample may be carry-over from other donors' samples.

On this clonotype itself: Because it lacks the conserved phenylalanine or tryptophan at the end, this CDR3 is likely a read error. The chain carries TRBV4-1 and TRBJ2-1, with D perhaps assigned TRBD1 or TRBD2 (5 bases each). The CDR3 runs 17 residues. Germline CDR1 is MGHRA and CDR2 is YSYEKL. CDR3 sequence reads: CAGSQLARGPANNEQFL. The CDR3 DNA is TGCGCCGGCAGCCAACTCGCCCGGGGACCGGCCAACAATGAGCAGTTCCTC.

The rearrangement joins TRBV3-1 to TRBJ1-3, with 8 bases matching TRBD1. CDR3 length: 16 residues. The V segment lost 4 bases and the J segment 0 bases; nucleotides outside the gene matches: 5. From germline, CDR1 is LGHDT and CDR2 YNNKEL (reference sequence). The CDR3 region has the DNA TGTGCCAGCAGCCGGGGGACAGGCAGCTCTGGAAACACCATATATTTT. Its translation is CASSRGTGSSGNTIYF. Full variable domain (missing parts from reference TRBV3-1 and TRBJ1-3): DTAVSQTPKYLVTQMGNDKSIKCEQNLGHDTMYWYKQDSKKFLKIMFSYNNKELIINETVPNRFSPKSPDKAHLNLHINSLELGDSAVYFCASSRGTGSSGNTIYFGEGSWLTVV.

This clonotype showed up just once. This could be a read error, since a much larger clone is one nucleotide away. CDR3 nucleotides: TGCAGCCGCCAGCCAGGGACGTCGGAGACCCGGTACTTC. This gives the protein CSRQPGTSETRYF. The chain uses TRBV29-1 and TRBJ2-5, with D perhaps being TRBD1 or TRBD2 (5 bases each). The CDR3 length is 13 residues. Germline assignment: CDR1 SQVTM and CDR2 ANQGSEA.

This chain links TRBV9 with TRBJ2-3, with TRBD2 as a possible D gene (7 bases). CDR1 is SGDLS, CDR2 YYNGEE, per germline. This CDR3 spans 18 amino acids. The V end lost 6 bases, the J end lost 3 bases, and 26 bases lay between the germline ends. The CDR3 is CASNVSRYGGGSTDTQYF. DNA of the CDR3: TGTGCCAGCAACGTTTCTCGCTATGGGGGCGGGAGTACAGATACGCAGTATTTT.

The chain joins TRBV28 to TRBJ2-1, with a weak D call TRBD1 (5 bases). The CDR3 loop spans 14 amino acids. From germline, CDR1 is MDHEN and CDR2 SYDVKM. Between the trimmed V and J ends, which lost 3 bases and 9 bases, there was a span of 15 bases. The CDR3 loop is CASSFLTFRAEQFF. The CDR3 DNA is TGTGCCAGCAGTTTTTTGACGTTCAGGGCTGAGCAGTTCTTC.

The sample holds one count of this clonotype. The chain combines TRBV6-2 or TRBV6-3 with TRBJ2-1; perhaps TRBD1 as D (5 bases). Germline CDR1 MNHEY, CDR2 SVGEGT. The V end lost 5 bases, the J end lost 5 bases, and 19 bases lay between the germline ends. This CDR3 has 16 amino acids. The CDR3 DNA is TGTGCCAGCAGTAACCCGCACGGAAGGGGTGACAATGAGCAGTTCTTC. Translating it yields CASSNPHGRGDNEQFF.

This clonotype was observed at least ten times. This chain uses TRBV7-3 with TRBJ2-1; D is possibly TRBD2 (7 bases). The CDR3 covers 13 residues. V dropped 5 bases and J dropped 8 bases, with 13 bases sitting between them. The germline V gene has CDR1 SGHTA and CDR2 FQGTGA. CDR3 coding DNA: TGTGCCAGCAGCGCCGCGGGGGCGGATGAGCAGTTCTTC. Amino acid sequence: CASSAAGADEQFF.

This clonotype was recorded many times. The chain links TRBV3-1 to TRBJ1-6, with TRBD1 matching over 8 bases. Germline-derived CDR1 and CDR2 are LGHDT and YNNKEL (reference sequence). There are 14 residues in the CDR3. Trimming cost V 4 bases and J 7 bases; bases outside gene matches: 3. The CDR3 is CASSRGQVNSPLHF. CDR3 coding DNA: TGTGCCAGCAGCCGGGGACAGGTGAATTCACCCCTCCACTTT.

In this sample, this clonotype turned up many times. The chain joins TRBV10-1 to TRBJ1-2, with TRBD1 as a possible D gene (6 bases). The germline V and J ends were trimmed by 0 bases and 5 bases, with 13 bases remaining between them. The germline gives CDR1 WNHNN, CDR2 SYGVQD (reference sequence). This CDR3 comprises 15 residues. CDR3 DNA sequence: TGCGCCAGCAGTGAGTCGCGTCAGGGGATGTATGGCTACACCTTC. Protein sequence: CASSESRQGMYGYTF.

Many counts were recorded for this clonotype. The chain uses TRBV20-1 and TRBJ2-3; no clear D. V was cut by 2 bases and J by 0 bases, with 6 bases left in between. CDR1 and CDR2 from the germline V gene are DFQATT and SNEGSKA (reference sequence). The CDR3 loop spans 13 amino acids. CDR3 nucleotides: TGCAGTGCTAGACTAACAAGCACAGATACGCAGTATTTT. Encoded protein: CSARLTSTDTQYF.

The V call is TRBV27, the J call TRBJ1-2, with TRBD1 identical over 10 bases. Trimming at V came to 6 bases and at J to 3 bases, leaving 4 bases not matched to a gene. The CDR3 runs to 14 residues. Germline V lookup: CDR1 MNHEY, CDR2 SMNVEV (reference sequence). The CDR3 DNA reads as TGTGCCAGCAGGTCGACAGGGGGCGACTATGGCTACACCTTC. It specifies CASRSTGGDYGYTF.

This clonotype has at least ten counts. CDR3 nucleotide sequence: TGTGCCAGCAGCCTCTCAGGGGGCGTTGAGCAGTTCTTC. The encoded protein is CASSLSGGVEQFF. The chain couples TRBV28 to TRBJ2-1, with TRBD1 identical over 8 bases. With V trimmed by 6 bases and J by 9 bases, 7 bases remained unmatched. Per the germline V gene, CDR1 is MDHEN and CDR2 is SYDVKM. This CDR3 has 13 amino acids.

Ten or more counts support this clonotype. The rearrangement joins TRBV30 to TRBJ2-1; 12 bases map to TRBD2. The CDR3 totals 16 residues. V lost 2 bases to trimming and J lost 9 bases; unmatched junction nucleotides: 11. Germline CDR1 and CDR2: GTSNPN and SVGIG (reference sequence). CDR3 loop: CAWSRGLAGGGSEQFF. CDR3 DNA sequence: TGTGCCTGGAGTCGAGGCCTAGCGGGAGGGGGAAGTGAGCAGTTCTTC.

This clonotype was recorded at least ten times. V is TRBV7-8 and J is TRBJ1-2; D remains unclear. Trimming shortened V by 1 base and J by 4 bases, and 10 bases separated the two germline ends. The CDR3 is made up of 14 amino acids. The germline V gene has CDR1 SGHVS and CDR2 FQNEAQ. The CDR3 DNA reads TGTGCCAGCAGCTTAGGTACGATCCGCTATGGCTACACCTTC. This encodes CASSLGTIRYGYTF.

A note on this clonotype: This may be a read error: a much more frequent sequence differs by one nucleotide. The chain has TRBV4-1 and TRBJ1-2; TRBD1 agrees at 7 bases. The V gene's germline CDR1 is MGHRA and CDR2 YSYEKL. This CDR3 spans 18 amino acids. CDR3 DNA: TGCGCCAGCAGACAAAGGGTTTTGACCGGGACAGACCCCTATGGCTACATCTTC. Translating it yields CASRQRVLTGTDPYGYIF.

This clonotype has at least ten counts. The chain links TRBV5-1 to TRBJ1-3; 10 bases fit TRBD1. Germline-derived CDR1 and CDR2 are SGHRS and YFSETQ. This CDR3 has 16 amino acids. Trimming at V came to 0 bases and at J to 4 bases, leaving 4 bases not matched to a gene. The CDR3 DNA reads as TGCGCCAGCAGCTTGGAGGGGACAGGGGTCGGAAACACCATATATTTT. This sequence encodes CASSLEGTGVGNTIYF.

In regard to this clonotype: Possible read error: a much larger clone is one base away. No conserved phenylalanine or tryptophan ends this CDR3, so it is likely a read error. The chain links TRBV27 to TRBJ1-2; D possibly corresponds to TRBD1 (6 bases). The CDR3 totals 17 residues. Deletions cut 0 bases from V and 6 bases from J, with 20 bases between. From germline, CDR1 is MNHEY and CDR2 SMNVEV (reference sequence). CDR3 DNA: TGTGCCAGCAGTTTATCGAGCAGGGGCGCCTCGTCGGATGGCTACACCCTC. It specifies CASSLSSRGASSDGYTL.

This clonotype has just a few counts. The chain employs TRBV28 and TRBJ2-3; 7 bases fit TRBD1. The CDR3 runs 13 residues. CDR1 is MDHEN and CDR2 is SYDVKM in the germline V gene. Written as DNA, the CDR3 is TGTGTCATAAACAGGGGTGGCACAGATACGCAGTATTTT. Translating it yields CVINRGGTDTQYF.

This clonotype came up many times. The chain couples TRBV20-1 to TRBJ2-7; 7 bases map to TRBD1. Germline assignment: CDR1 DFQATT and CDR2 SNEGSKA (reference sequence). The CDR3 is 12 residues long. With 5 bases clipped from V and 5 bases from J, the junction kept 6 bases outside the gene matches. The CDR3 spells CSAPWGQHEQYF. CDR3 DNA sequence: TGCAGTGCTCCATGGGGACAGCACGAGCAGTACTTC.

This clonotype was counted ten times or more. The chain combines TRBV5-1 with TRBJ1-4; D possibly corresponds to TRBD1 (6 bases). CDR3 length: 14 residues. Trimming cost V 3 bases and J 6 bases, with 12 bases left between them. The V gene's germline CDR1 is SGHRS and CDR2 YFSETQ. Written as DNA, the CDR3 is TGCGCCAGCAGCTCTGACGGACAGTATGAAAAACTGTTTTTT. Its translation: CASSSDGQYEKLFF. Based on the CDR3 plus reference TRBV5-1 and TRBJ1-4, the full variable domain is KAGVTQTPRYLIKTRGQQVTLSCSPISGHRSVSWYQQTPGQGLQFLFEYFSETQRNKGNFPGRFSGRQFSNSRSEMNVSTLELGDSALYLCASSSDGQYEKLFFGSGTQLSVL.